What follows describes a single T cell receptor beta chain. The record originates from a study of post-analysis software for immune sequencing data. Incorporated into the TCR beta cDNA libraries were unique molecular identifiers, which served to reduce PCR and sequencing biases. TCRdb reprocessed the PCR reads via MiXCR and lists one record per CDR3 protein. Among about 160,000 distinct CDR3 sequences listed, roughly 35% were seen once. The source is a girl aged 10 to 17 with multiple sclerosis. Specimen: blood, collected after autologous hematopoietic stem cell transplantation.

CDR3 in DNA: TGTGCCAGCAGCCCCCCGGGACAGGGAAATCAGCCCCAGCATTTT. As protein: CASSPPGQGNQPQHF. The V call is TRBV28, the J call TRBJ1-5, with 9 bases that match TRBD1. CDR1 MDHEN and CDR2 SYDVKM come from the germline V gene. The CDR3 extends over 15 amino acids. The trim removed 6 bases at V and 4 bases at J, leaving 7 bases unmatched.